Each of the 26 T cell receptor beta chains below was sequenced from the same sample in a study of blood T cells in healthy people across ages. Primers used in a second PCR of roughly 6 to 12 cycles were a sample-barcoded 5' primer and a J-beta primer mix. TCRdb reprocessed the 5' RACE reads with MiXCR, giving one entry per CDR3 protein. Found here are about 900,000 distinct CDR3 sequences, 40% to 60% of them singletons; the top ten hold roughly 13%. Input material: blood. The receptor set was obtained from a man aged 25-45 years in good health.

The chain employs TRBV12-3 or TRBV12-4 and TRBJ1-2; tentatively, D is TRBD1 (5 bases). The CDR3 contains 15 residues. The V gene lost 5 bases and the J gene lost 4 bases, with 17 bases spanning the gap. CDR3 amino acids: CASSGDQGDVYGYTF. In DNA, the CDR3 is TGTGCCAGCAGTGGAGATCAGGGAGACGTCTATGGCTACACCTTC.

The chain joins TRBV5-6 to TRBJ2-5; D gene unclear. Trimming left V 0 bases short and J 11 bases short, with 8 bases between. The CDR3 extends over 11 amino acids. Germline CDR1 is SGHDT and CDR2 is YYEEEE. CDR3 residues: CASSLAKEQYF. DNA for the CDR3: TGTGCCAGCAGCTTGGCGAAAGAGCAGTACTTC.

This clonotype was seen more than once but under ten times. This CDR3 is CASSQDPAGGPKNIQYF. CDR3 nucleotide sequence: TGTGCCAGCAGCCAAGATCCGGCGGGGGGGCCCAAAAACATTCAGTACTTC. The chain couples TRBV3-1 to TRBJ2-4, with 9 bases aligning to TRBD2. Germline loops: CDR1 LGHDT, CDR2 YNNKEL (reference sequence). The CDR3 covers 17 residues. The V segment lost 0 bases and the J segment 2 bases; nucleotides outside the gene matches: 5. The complete variable domain, with remaining parts taken from reference TRBV3-1 and TRBJ2-4, reads DTAVSQTPKYLVTQMGNDKSIKCEQNLGHDTMYWYKQDSKKFLKIMFSYNNKELIINETVPNRFSPKSPDKAHLNLHINSLELGDSAVYFCASSQDPAGGPKNIQYFGAGTRLSVL.

The chain is built from TRBV20-1 and TRBJ1-6; D gene ambiguous. Germline CDR1 DFQATT, CDR2 SNEGSKA (reference sequence). CDR3 size: 16 residues. V lost 3 bases, J lost 4 bases, and 16 bases lay in between. The CDR3 spells CSASSQQISYNSPLHF. For the CDR3, the DNA is TGCAGTGCTAGTAGTCAGCAAATTTCTTATAATTCACCCCTCCACTTT.

This clonotype was counted a single time. The rearrangement joins TRBV6-6 to TRBJ1-1; D possibly corresponds to TRBD1 (6 bases). CDR1 MNHNY and CDR2 SVGAGI come from the germline V gene (reference sequence). The germline V and J ends were trimmed by 5 bases and 5 bases, with 12 bases remaining between them. The CDR3 extends over 13 amino acids. Written as DNA, the CDR3 is TGTGCCAGCAGTCGGAACAGGGAAACTGAAGCTTTCTTT. It encodes CASSRNRETEAFF.

The gene calls are TRBV6-6 and TRBJ1-1; a possible D gene is TRBD1 (5 bases). Germline V gene lookup returns CDR1 MNHNY and CDR2 SVGAGI (reference sequence). The CDR3 has 14 amino acids. Between the trimmed V and J ends, which lost 2 bases and 5 bases, there was a span of 12 bases. The DNA for the CDR3 is TGTGCCAGCAGTTACCCCACTTCAGGGACTGAAGCTTTCTTT. As protein: CASSYPTSGTEAFF.

This clonotype was counted only a few times. This chain links TRBV20-1 with TRBJ1-4, with D hard to call. Germline-derived CDR1 and CDR2 are DFQATT and SNEGSKA (reference sequence). CDR3 length: 12 residues. The germline V and J ends were trimmed by 1 base and 7 bases, with 7 bases remaining between them. The DNA for the CDR3 is TGCAGTGCTAGAGTGGCAGGTGAAAAACTGTTTTTT. Translated: CSARVAGEKLFF.

CDR3 DNA sequence: TGTGCCAGCAGCTTAGTTGGTCAGACCCTCCACTTT. Amino acids: CASSLVGQTLHF. V and J are TRBV7-2 and TRBJ1-6; D gene unclear. Germline CDR1 reads SGHTA; CDR2 reads FQGNSA. V was trimmed by 1 base and J by 14 bases, leaving 9 bases between them. The CDR3 consists of 12 residues.

The chain couples TRBV5-1 to TRBJ2-1, with TRBD2 matching over 10 bases. Germline values: CDR1 SGHRS, CDR2 YFSETQ. CDR3 length: 15 amino acids. With 0 bases clipped from V and 7 bases from J, the junction kept 4 bases outside the gene matches. This CDR3 is CASSLGTSGMNEQFF. CDR3 coding DNA: TGCGCCAGCAGCTTGGGCACTAGCGGGATGAATGAGCAGTTCTTC.

This sequence joins TRBV30 and TRBJ2-3; 10 bases fit TRBD2. The CDR3 length is 14 residues. Trimming at V came to 8 bases and at J to 1 base, leaving 6 bases not matched to a gene. Germline lookup yields CDR1 GTSNPN and CDR2 SVGIG (reference sequence). The CDR3 sequence is CATGGLAGTDTQYF. CDR3 coding DNA: TGTGCCACCGGTGGACTAGCGGGCACAGATACGCAGTATTTT.

This chain connects TRBV2 to TRBJ2-4; no reliable D call. From germline, CDR1 is SNHLY and CDR2 FYNNEI. The CDR3 length is 15 residues. V was trimmed by 6 bases and J by 5 bases, leaving 17 bases between them. CDR3 region: CASRISVGRENIQYF. The DNA for the CDR3 is TGTGCCAGCAGAATTTCGGTCGGCAGAGAAAACATTCAGTACTTC.

The gene calls are TRBV25-1 and TRBJ2-3, with 8 bases fitting TRBD2. CDR1 is MGHDK and CDR2 is SYGVNS in the germline V gene. Trimming at V came to 1 base and at J to 5 bases, leaving 8 bases not matched to a gene. This CDR3 comprises 16 residues. In DNA, the CDR3 is TGTGCCAGCAGTGAATTGGGGGCGGGGGGCCGAGATACGCAGTATTTT. Translated, it gives CASSELGAGGRDTQYF.

CDR3 nucleotide sequence: TGCAGTGCTAGTGACAGGGGGGGAGCCTACGAGCAGTACTTC. Amino acid sequence: CSASDRGGAYEQYF. The chain uses TRBV20-1 and TRBJ2-7; 9 nucleotides agree with TRBD1. The V segment lost 3 bases and the J segment 2 bases; nucleotides outside the gene matches: 5. The length of the CDR3 is 14 residues. Germline V gene sequence: CDR1 DFQATT, CDR2 SNEGSKA (reference sequence).

The chain employs TRBV20-1 and TRBJ2-5, with D maybe TRBD1 (6 bases). The CDR3 loop spans 15 amino acids. With 3 bases removed from V and 0 bases from J, the gap between germline ends came to 14 bases. CDR1 is DFQATT and CDR2 is SNEGSKA in the germline V gene (reference sequence). CDR3 loop: CSARRAGVNQETQYF. DNA for the CDR3: TGCAGTGCTAGGCGTGCAGGGGTCAACCAAGAGACCCAGTACTTC.

The V gene is TRBV12-3 or TRBV12-4, the J gene TRBJ1-2; TRBD1 agrees at 9 bases. The trim removed 5 bases at V and 5 bases at J, leaving 9 bases unmatched. This CDR3 is 15 amino acids long. CDR3 bases: TGTGCCAGCAGTCCACGGACAGGGGCCCGATATGGCTACACCTTC. It encodes CASSPRTGARYGYTF.

This chain joins TRBV7-2 and TRBJ1-5; D remains ambiguous. CDR3 length equals 14 residues. Germline assignment: CDR1 SGHTA and CDR2 FQGNSA. V shed 3 bases and J shed 4 bases, with 10 bases lying between them. DNA for the CDR3: TGTGCCAGCAGCTTCAAGGGTCCTAATCAGCCCCAGCATTTT. Its protein is CASSFKGPNQPQHF.

Remarks on this clonotype: A read error is possible here, since a much larger clone lies one base away. The CDR3 here is CASSLASSGASEQFF. As DNA, the CDR3 is TGTGCCAGCAGCTTAGCTTCTAGCGGGGCTAGTGAGCAGTTCTTC. The chain links TRBV7-2 to TRBJ2-1; 9 bases are a match to TRBD2. The CDR3 covers 15 residues. Germline assignment: CDR1 SGHTA and CDR2 FQGNSA. After removal of 0 bases from V and 9 bases from J, the junction contained 6 bases not matched to a gene. Full variable domain (rest looked up from reference TRBV7-2 and TRBJ2-1): GAGVSQSPSNKVTEKGKDVELRCDPISGHTALYWYRQSLGQGLEFLIYFQGNSAPDKSGLPSDRFSAERTGGSVSTLTIQRTQQEDSAVYLCASSLASSGASEQFFGPGTRLTVL.

This clonotype turned up a few times. Possible read error: a much larger clone is one base away. The chain combines TRBV4-1 with TRBJ2-1; TRBD2 aligns across 9 bases. Judging by the DNA end, TRBJ2-7 fits better; the J call may be wrong. Germline assignment: CDR1 MGHRA and CDR2 YSYEKL. This CDR3 has 16 residues. In nucleotides, the CDR3 is TGCGCCAGCAGCCAAGCGTTCAGCGGGGGGCACAATGAGCAGTACTTC. It yields the protein CASSQAFSGGHNEQYF.

A few counts support this clonotype. The genes are TRBV7-2 and TRBJ1-1, with D possibly TRBD1 on 5 matching bases. CDR1 and CDR2 from the germline V gene are SGHTA and FQGNSA. This CDR3 is built from 16 residues. With 5 bases removed from V and 0 bases from J, the gap between germline ends came to 16 bases. The CDR3 DNA reads TGTGCCAGCAGCCTACCATCGGGACGCTTGAACACTGAAGCTTTCTTT. It is translated as CASSLPSGRLNTEAFF.

The chain carries TRBV7-8 and TRBJ2-5; tentative D call: TRBD1 (6 bases). The CDR3 is 16 residues long. In germline, CDR1 is SGHVS, CDR2 FQNEAQ. Trimming pared 3 bases from V and 5 bases from J, leaving 19 bases between. The CDR3 region has the DNA TGTGCCAGCAGCTTGCTGGCGAACAGGGATCTTGAGACCCAGTACTTC. Amino acids: CASSLLANRDLETQYF. The whole variable domain, remainder taken from reference TRBV7-8 and TRBJ2-5, is GAGVSQSPRYKVAKRGQDVALRCDPISGHVSLFWYQQALGQGPEFLTYFQNEAQLDKSGLPSDRFFAERPEGSVSTLKIQRTQQEDSAVYLCASSLLANRDLETQYFGPGTRLLVL.

This chain connects TRBV20-1 to TRBJ2-1; D unclear. The CDR3 totals 15 residues. CDR1 and CDR2 from the germline V gene are DFQATT and SNEGSKA (reference sequence). V lost 6 bases to trimming and J lost 5 bases, with 20 bases between them. The CDR3 DNA is TGCAGTGCCGCCCCCGGCGACAAGGCCCACAATGAGCAGTTCTTC. As protein: CSAAPGDKAHNEQFF.

The V call is TRBV6-2 or TRBV6-3, the J call TRBJ1-1; 10 bases fit TRBD1. Germline loops: CDR1 MNHEY, CDR2 SVGEGT. V gave up 6 bases and J gave up 0 bases; unmatched junction bases: 10. This CDR3 contains 17 residues. This CDR3 is CASRGDRGLILNTEAFF. DNA of the CDR3: TGTGCCAGCAGGGGTGACAGGGGGCTTATTTTGAACACTGAAGCTTTCTTT.

The chain carries TRBV5-1 and TRBJ1-4; TRBD1 agrees at 9 bases. Unmatched junction bases numbered 7, after V lost 2 bases and J lost 8 bases. CDR1 is SGHRS and CDR2 is YFSETQ in the germline V gene. This CDR3 is 15 amino acids long. In DNA, the CDR3 is TGCGCCAGCAGCTTCCGGGACAGGGTAGGAGAAAAACTGTTTTTT. Translating it yields CASSFRDRVGEKLFF.

The chain carries TRBV29-1 and TRBJ1-5, with D unclear. Germline lookup yields CDR1 SQVTM and CDR2 ANQGSEA. Trimming shortened V by 4 bases and J by 2 bases, and 6 bases separated the two germline ends. This CDR3 has 12 residues. This CDR3 reads CSVGAGNQPQHF. Here the CDR3 DNA reads TGCAGCGTTGGTGCCGGCAATCAGCCCCAGCATTTT. Full variable domain (outside the CDR3, taken from reference TRBV29-1 and TRBJ1-5): SAVISQKPSRDICQRGTSLTIQCQVDSQVTMMFWYRQQPGQSLTLIATANQGSEATYESGFVIDKFPISRPNLTFSTLTVSNMSPEDSSIYLCSVGAGNQPQHFGDGTRLSIL.

There are many counts of this clonotype. The chain is built from TRBV20-1 and TRBJ2-1; 15 bases are a match to TRBD2. After removal of 6 bases from V and 7 bases from J, the junction contained 4 bases not matched to a gene. The CDR3 spans 14 residues. Germline assignment: CDR1 DFQATT and CDR2 SNEGSKA (reference sequence). CDR3: CSARTSGGVNEQFF. CDR3 nucleotide sequence: TGCAGTGCGCGGACTAGCGGGGGGGTAAATGAGCAGTTCTTC.

This chain connects TRBV4-3 to TRBJ2-2, with D possibly TRBD1 on 6 matching bases. From germline, CDR1 is LGHNA and CDR2 YSLEER. Trimming shortened V by 0 bases and J by 2 bases, and 10 bases separated the two germline ends. The CDR3 loop spans 16 amino acids. The CDR3 DNA is TGCGCCAGCAGCCAAGAAAACAGGGCTAACACCGGGGAGCTGTTTTTT. It yields the protein CASSQENRANTGELFF.